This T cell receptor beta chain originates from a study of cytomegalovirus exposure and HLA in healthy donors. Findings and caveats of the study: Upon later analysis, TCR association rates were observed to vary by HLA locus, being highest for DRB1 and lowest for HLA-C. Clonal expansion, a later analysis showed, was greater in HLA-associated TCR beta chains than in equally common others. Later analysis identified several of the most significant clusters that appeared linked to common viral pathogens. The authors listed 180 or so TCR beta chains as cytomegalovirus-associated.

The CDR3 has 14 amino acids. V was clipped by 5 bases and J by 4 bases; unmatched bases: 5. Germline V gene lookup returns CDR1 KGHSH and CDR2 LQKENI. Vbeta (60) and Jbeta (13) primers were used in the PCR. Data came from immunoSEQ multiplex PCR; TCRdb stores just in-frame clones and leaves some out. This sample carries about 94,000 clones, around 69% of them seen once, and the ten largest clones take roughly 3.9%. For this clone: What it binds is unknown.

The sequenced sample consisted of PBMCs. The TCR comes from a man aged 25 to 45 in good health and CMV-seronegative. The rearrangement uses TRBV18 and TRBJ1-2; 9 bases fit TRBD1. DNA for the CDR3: TGTGCCAGCTCATTAGGACAGGGGATCTATGGCTACACCTTC. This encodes CASSLGQGIYGYTF.